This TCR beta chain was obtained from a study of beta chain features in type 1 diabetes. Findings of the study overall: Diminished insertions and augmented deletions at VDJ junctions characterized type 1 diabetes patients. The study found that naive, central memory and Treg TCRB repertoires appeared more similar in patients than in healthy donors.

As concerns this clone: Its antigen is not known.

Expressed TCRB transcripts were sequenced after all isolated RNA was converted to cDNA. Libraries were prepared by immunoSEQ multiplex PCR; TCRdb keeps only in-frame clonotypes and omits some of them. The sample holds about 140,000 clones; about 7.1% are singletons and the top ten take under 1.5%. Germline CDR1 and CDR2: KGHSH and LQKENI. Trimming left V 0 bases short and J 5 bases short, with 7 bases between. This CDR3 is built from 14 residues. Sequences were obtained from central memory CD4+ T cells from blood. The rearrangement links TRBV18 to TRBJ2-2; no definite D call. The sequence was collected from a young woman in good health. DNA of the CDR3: TGTGCCAGCTCACCACCGGTACGGACCGGGGAGCTGTTTTTT. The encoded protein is CASSPPVRTGELFF.